The 25 T cell receptor beta chains in this list originate from one sample, sequenced in a study of T cell responses to AZD1222 COVID-19 vaccine. Assay: immunoSEQ multiplex PCR; the TCRdb copy retains only in-frame clones and omits some. The sample gives 100,000 or so clones, about 87% of which show up once; roughly 10% is in the top ten. The specimen was peripheral blood, collected 28 days after the second AZD1222 dose. These receptors were collected from an adult who received the AZD1222 COVID-19 vaccine.

V is TRBV18 and J is TRBJ2-5; D is ambiguous. V dropped 5 bases and J dropped 3 bases, with 4 bases sitting between them. The germline CDR1 and CDR2 sequences are KGHSH and LQKENI. The length of the CDR3 is 11 residues. CDR3 sequence: CASSDEETQYF. CDR3 in DNA: TGTGCCAGCTCAGACGAAGAGACCCAGTACTTC.

The genes are TRBV9 and TRBJ1-6, with D perhaps TRBD1 (6 bases). The V gene lost 2 bases and the J gene lost 10 bases, with 13 bases spanning the gap. Germline-derived CDR1 and CDR2 are SGDLS and YYNGEE. CDR3 length: 14 residues. For the CDR3, the DNA is TGTGCCAGCAGCGTTGGGACACCCAACTCACCCCTCCACTTT. It specifies CASSVGTPNSPLHF.

The rearrangement joins TRBV6-6 to TRBJ2-7, with 9 bases lining up with TRBD2. After removal of 2 bases from V and 2 bases from J, the junction contained 4 bases not matched to a gene. Germline assignment: CDR1 MNHNY and CDR2 SVGAGI (reference sequence). There are 15 residues in the CDR3. CDR3 loop: CASSYGASGAYEQYF. CDR3 DNA: TGTGCCAGCAGTTACGGGGCTAGCGGGGCCTACGAGCAGTACTTC.

The rearrangement uses TRBV5-1 and TRBJ2-1; 10 bases map to TRBD2. The germline V gene encodes CDR1 SGHRS and CDR2 YFSETQ. CDR3 length: 15 residues. The V segment lost 1 base and the J segment 7 bases; nucleotides outside the gene matches: 5. The CDR3 sequence: CASSLKAGGSNEQFF. The CDR3 DNA reads as TGCGCCAGCAGCTTGAAAGCGGGGGGGAGTAATGAGCAGTTCTTC.

The V gene is TRBV7-2, the J gene TRBJ1-1; D perhaps matches TRBD1 (5 bases). CDR3 size: 17 residues. The germline V gene has CDR1 SGHTA and CDR2 FQGNSA. Deletions cut 1 base from V and 5 bases from J, with 20 bases between. CDR3 nucleotide sequence: TGTGCCAGCAGCTTAGTGGGGACGGCCCTCGGGGGGACTGAAGCTTTCTTT. Its protein product is CASSLVGTALGGTEAFF. Complete variable domain (other parts from reference TRBV7-2 and TRBJ1-1): GAGVSQSPSNKVTEKGKDVELRCDPISGHTALYWYRQSLGQGLEFLIYFQGNSAPDKSGLPSDRFSAERTGGSVSTLTIQRTQQEDSAVYLCASSLVGTALGGTEAFFGQGTRLTVV.

The chain combines TRBV2 with TRBJ1-1, with unresolved D. V was clipped by 8 bases and J by 6 bases, with 10 bases between them. Germline values: CDR1 SNHLY, CDR2 FYNNEI. This CDR3 has 11 amino acids. CDR3 nucleotides: TGTGCCAGCCCGAGATACGCTGAAGCTTTCTTT. Residues: CASPRYAEAFF. Drawing the rest from reference TRBV2 and TRBJ1-1, the complete variable domain is EPEVTQTPSHQVTQMGQEVILRCVPISNHLYFYWYRQILGQKVEFLVSFYNNEISEKSEIFDDQFSVERPDGSNFTLKIRSTKLEDSAMYFCASPRYAEAFFGQGTRLTVV.

This rearrangement joins TRBV18 to TRBJ1-5; unclear D gene. V was clipped by 6 bases and J by 0 bases, with 12 bases between them. CDR1 and CDR2 (germline): KGHSH, LQKENI. The CDR3 is 15 amino acids. The CDR3 spells CASSLAGNSNQPQHF. The DNA for the CDR3 is TGTGCCAGCTCTTTGGCAGGAAATAGCAATCAGCCCCAGCATTTT.

On this clone itself: A junction boundary mismatches the germline segment, possibly from a read error. This sequence joins TRBV7-2 and TRBJ2-5, with a possible D match to TRBD2 (6 bases). CDR1 SGHTA and CDR2 FQGNSA come from the germline V gene. The CDR3 is 13 residues long. The CDR3: CASSLAREKTQYF. CDR3 nucleotide sequence: TGTGCCAGCAGCCTAGCGAGGGAAAAGACCCAGTACTTC.

This chain joins TRBV10-3 and TRBJ2-1; TRBD2 agrees at 12 bases. CDR1 and CDR2 (germline): ENHRY, SYGVKD. This CDR3 comprises 13 residues. Trimming took 7 bases from V and 9 from J; bases not matched to a gene: 4. As DNA, the CDR3 is TGTGCCATCACCCCTAGCGGGAGGGGTGAGCAGTTCTTC. It is translated as CAITPSGRGEQFF.

The chain links TRBV7-3 to TRBJ2-3; the D gene is possibly TRBD2 (5 bases). CDR3 length: 15 amino acids. Germline V gives CDR1 SGHTA, CDR2 FQGTGA. V was pared by 4 bases and J by 1 base, with 12 bases between. The CDR3 DNA is TGTGCCAGCAGCTCAAGGAGCGGAGGCACAGATACGCAGTATTTT. It translates to CASSSRSGGTDTQYF.

The chain joins TRBV24-1 to TRBJ1-3, with D possibly TRBD1 on 5 matching bases. CDR1 is KGHDR and CDR2 is SFDVKD in the germline V gene. The V gene lost 1 base and the J gene lost 16 bases, with 16 bases spanning the gap. This CDR3 region has 13 residues. For the CDR3, the DNA is TGTGCCACCAGTGATTTCACCGGGACCCTCTTGTATTTT. Amino acid sequence: CATSDFTGTLLYF.

This chain joins TRBV9 and TRBJ1-5; tentative D call: TRBD1 (5 bases). In germline, CDR1 is SGDLS, CDR2 YYNGEE. The CDR3 consists of 18 residues. V was trimmed by 2 bases and J by 2 bases, leaving 20 bases between them. In DNA, the CDR3 is TGTGCCAGCAGCGTTTGGGACGATGCCAAAAGGGGCAATCAGCCCCAGCATTTT. Translated, it gives CASSVWDDAKRGNQPQHF.

V is TRBV7-2 and J is TRBJ1-5, with 7 bases matching TRBD1. CDR3 size: 13 residues. Germline V gene lookup returns CDR1 SGHTA and CDR2 FQGNSA. V shed 5 bases and J 5 bases; nucleotides not matched to a gene: 3. The CDR3 reads CASSPTGDQPQHF. CDR3 coding DNA: TGTGCCAGCAGCCCCACAGGGGATCAGCCCCAGCATTTT.

The chain uses TRBV19 and TRBJ2-2; 8 bases agree with TRBD1. The ends lost 9 bases at V and 0 bases at J; junction bases unmatched: 6. Per germline, CDR1 LNHDA and CDR2 SQIVND (reference sequence). This CDR3 comprises 15 residues. CDR3 sequence: CASKPGQANTGELFF. The CDR3 DNA sequence: TGTGCCAGCAAACCGGGACAGGCGAACACCGGGGAGCTGTTTTTT.

The rearrangement joins TRBV11-3 to TRBJ1-1; TRBD1 is a possible D gene (5 bases). Germline assignment: CDR1 SGHNT and CDR2 YENEEA. CDR3 length: 17 residues. The V end was cut by 2 bases, the J end by 1 base, with 17 bases between. CDR3 in DNA: TGTGCCAGCAGCTTACGGCAACTCCCCAGGGAGAACACTGAAGCTTTCTTT. It specifies CASSLRQLPRENTEAFF.

V and J are TRBV5-1 and TRBJ1-1; 9 bases agree with TRBD1. The trim removed 7 bases at V and 4 bases at J, leaving 5 bases unmatched. Germline CDR1 reads SGHRS; CDR2 reads YFSETQ. This CDR3 is 13 amino acids long. The CDR3 loop is CASQSQGATEAFF. CDR3 in DNA: TGCGCCAGCCAGTCACAGGGGGCCACTGAAGCTTTCTTT.

CDR3 nucleotide sequence: TGTGCCAGCAGCGCCCTCCGGGTGGGGAACACTGAAGCTTTCTTT. It specifies CASSALRVGNTEAFF. The J gene is TRBJ1-1, the V gene TRBV13; D gene unclear. CDR1 PRHDT and CDR2 FYEKMQ come from the germline V gene (reference sequence). The V gene lost 5 bases and the J gene lost 1 base, with 14 bases spanning the gap. The CDR3 covers 15 residues.

The chain carries TRBV29-1 and TRBJ2-1, with 11 bases aligning to TRBD2. The J segment lost 9 bases and the V segment lost 1 base, leaving 5 bases of the junction unmatched. The CDR3 runs 14 residues. Germline CDR1 and CDR2: SQVTM and ANQGSEA. In nucleotides, the CDR3 is TGCAGCGTTGAAGTGGGAGGACTAGCGGGTGAGCAGTTCTTC. Translation: CSVEVGGLAGEQFF.

The V call is TRBV5-1, the J call TRBJ1-2, with 7 bases that match TRBD1. V was clipped by 4 bases and J by 7 bases; unmatched bases: 13. Germline CDR1 SGHRS, CDR2 YFSETQ. This CDR3 contains 15 residues. The CDR3 DNA reads TGCGCCAGCAGCGTTACAGGGGACCAGGCGCCTGGCTACACCTTC. Its protein is CASSVTGDQAPGYTF.

V usage is TRBV5-1 and J usage is TRBJ1-4; no clear D gene. Germline lookup yields CDR1 SGHRS and CDR2 YFSETQ. The V end was cut by 0 bases, the J end by 8 bases, with 14 bases between. This CDR3 contains 15 residues. CDR3 DNA sequence: TGCGCCAGCAGCTTGGCCGGCAGGACCGGCGAAAAACTGTTTTTT. This codes for CASSLAGRTGEKLFF.

The CDR3 nucleotides are TGTGCCAGCAGCTTAGGGGACAGTCCCTACAATGAGCAGTTCTTC. This gives the protein CASSLGDSPYNEQFF. The chain joins TRBV11-3 to TRBJ2-1; 7 positions agree with TRBD1. The CDR3 spans 15 residues. Germline assignment: CDR1 SGHNT and CDR2 YENEEA. After removal of 1 base from V and 2 bases from J, the junction contained 2 bases not matched to a gene.

This rearrangement joins TRBV6-5 to TRBJ1-6, with no clear D. The CDR3 consists of 14 residues. Germline CDR1 reads MNHEY; CDR2 reads SVGAGI. Between the trimmed V and J ends, which lost 10 bases and 8 bases, there was a span of 18 bases. This CDR3 is CAIIRSWGYSPLHF. In DNA, the CDR3 is TGTGCCATCATAAGGTCCTGGGGATATTCACCCCTCCACTTT.

The chain combines TRBV2 with TRBJ2-2; TRBD2 matches at 9 bases. V lost 6 bases to trimming and J lost 6 bases; unmatched junction nucleotides: 8. The CDR3 covers 15 residues. CDR1 SNHLY and CDR2 FYNNEI come from the germline V gene. CDR3 in amino acids: CASRLGLAGAGELFF. The CDR3 nucleotides are TGTGCCAGCAGGCTCGGGTTAGCGGGGGCCGGGGAGCTGTTTTTT.

The rearrangement uses TRBV12-2 and TRBJ2-7. TRBV12-2 is noted as a pseudogene. The CDR3 length is 19 residues. CDR3 bases: TGTGCAAGTCGCTTAACTGGCCCCCATCATGATCTCAACTCCTACGAGCAGTACTTC. Amino acids: CASRLTGPHHDLNSYEQYF.

The chain recombines TRBV19 with TRBJ2-7, with 9 bases identical to TRBD1. The length of the CDR3 is 15 residues. CDR1 LNHDA and CDR2 SQIVND come from the germline V gene (reference sequence). The junction had 7 bases not matched to a gene; V was cut back by 5 bases and J by 2 bases. The CDR3 coding sequence is TGTGCCAGTAGTTTTCCGGGACAGGGCACCTACGAGCAGTACTTC. Translation: CASSFPGQGTYEQYF.